This is a list of T cell receptor beta chains from one sample in a study of blood T cell repertoires in COVID-19. Method: immunoSEQ multiplex PCR; TCRdb's copy keeps in-frame clones and lacks some. The table has around 180,000 clones, about three quarters seen once; the top ten hold about 12%. The sequencing input was peripheral blood. Receptor source: a woman aged 80 or over with COVID-19, enrolled during active disease. Both conserved end residues are trimmed from each CDR3. D genes are given only for firm matches. Only some rows state a clone size, as once, few, many or a class for expanded clones.

TRBD2 | TRBV5-1 | . | ASSRLAGSSYEQY
TRBD1 | TRBV29-1 | . | SVVGTGLEQY
TRBD1 | TRBV18 | . | ASSQSAGGSGTGELF
. | TRBV19 | few | ASSTPGRAGYT
. | TRBV5-1 | once | ASSLYQGNTEAF
. | TRBV5-6 | . | ASSGETGHNTEAF
TRBD1 | TRBV2 | few | ASTRTGGSTNEKLF
. | TRBV2 | . | ASSEDAGPIYGYT
TRBD2 | TRBV19 | . | ASSFLAVGGETQY
. | TRBV19 | . | ASSEAGTYSGNTIY
. | TRBV5-6 | . | ASSYGQGELF
. | TRBV29-1 | . | SVDPHGETQY
TRBD2 | TRBV16 | . | ASSRTSSYEQF
TRBD2 | TRBV5-1 | . | ASSVISGGASSTDTQY
. | TRBV5-1 | . | ASSLELADTQY
. | TRBV7-2 | . | ASSPGGPTLEQF
TRBD1 | TRBV27 | . | ASSSPRQGTPYNEQF
. | TRBV19 | . | ASSPSVSFTDTQY
TRBD2 | TRBV28 | . | ASSSPGGSRTGELF
. | TRBV27 | . | ASSAILSGTGELF
TRBD2 | TRBV29-1 | . | SVGSLAGTDTQY
TRBD2 | TRBV7-2 | . | ASSLGSGGAGYEQY
. | TRBV28 | . | ASSTTRGSPYEQY
. | TRBV5-4 | . | ASSLRGADDYGYT
TRBD2 | TRBV3-1/TRBV3-2 | once | ASSQPGLAGEQF
. | TRBV4-3 | once | ASSQEDWSSYNEQF
. | TRBV30 | few | AWYLKGVSGNTIY
. | TRBV27 | . | ASSLAGVGTDTQY
. | TRBV28 | . | ASSPGPYNEQF
. | TRBV6-5 | once | ATKLAYNSPLH
TRBD2 | TRBV2 | . | ASRLAGGPLNEQY
TRBD1 | TRBV4-3 | . | ASSQVARGDDGYT
. | TRBV15 | once | ATSVRGQNTEAF
. | TRBV6-5 | . | ASSYWSSGANVLT
TRBD1 | TRBV9 | . | ASSVADRVIVGYT
. | TRBV18 | . | ASSPRQGPYSTGELF
. | TRBV19 | . | ASSIGGRNYGYT
. | TRBV7-6 | . | ASSLEGGVSNEQF
. | TRBV30 | many | AWSTPGLGDEKLF
. | TRBV6-5 | . | ASRGRGTNTGELF
. | TRBV4-3 | . | ASSQDRVGQPQH
. | TRBV5-1 | . | ASSTGVNTGELF
TRBD1 | TRBV6-2/TRBV6-3 | . | ASSYPDRVPRDEQY
TRBD2 | TRBV5-4 | . | ASSQGLAGSSYNEQF
. | TRBV15 | . | ATSRDRVGETQY